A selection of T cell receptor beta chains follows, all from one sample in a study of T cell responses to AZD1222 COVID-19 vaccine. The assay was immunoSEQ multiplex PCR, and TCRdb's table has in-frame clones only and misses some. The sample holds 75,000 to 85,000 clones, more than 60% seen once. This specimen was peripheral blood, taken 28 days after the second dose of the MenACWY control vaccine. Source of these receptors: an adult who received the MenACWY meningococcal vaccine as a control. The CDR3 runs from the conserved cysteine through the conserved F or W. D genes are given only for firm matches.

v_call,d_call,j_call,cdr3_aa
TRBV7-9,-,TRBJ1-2,CASSPDNNYGYTF
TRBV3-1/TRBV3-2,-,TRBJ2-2,CASSPNTGELFF
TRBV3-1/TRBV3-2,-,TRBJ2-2,CASSQGTRAGELFF
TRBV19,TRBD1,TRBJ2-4,CASSIDPPTGVKNIQYF
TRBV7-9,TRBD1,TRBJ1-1,CASAALRQGVRAFF
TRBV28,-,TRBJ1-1,CASSLVNTEAFF
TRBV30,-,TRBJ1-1,CAWSPNRMNTEAFF
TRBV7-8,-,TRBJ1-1,CASSLGGRVGEAFF
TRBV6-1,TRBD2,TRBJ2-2,CASSDRGGSTGELFF
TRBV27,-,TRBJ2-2,CASSLFEGRTGELFF
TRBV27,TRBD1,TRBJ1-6,CASSPTGFYNSPLHF
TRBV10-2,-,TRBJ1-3,CASLAQGNTIYF
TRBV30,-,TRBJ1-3,CAWRAEGNTIYF
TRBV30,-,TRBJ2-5,CAWSAMVGETQYF
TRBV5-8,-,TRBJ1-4,CASRKRPNEKLFF
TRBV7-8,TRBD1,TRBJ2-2,CASSLGTGSAGELFF
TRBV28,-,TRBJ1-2,CASSTDPRGGYTF
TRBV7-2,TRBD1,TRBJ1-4,CASSLGLPGQGIEKLFF
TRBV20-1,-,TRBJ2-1,CSAPLRGEQFF
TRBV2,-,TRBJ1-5,CASSEDGGGSNQPQHF
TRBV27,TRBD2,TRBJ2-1,CASSKTRLAGSYNEQFF
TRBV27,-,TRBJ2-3,CASRHTDTQYF
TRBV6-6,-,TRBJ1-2,CASSYGAGGAQGYTF
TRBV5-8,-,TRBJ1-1,CASSLAGTNTEAFF
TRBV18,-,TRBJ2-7,CASSPSLGDEQYF
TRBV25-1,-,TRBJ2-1,CASSRSTYNEQFF
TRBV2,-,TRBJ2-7,CASSGTASYEQYF
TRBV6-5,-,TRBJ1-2,CASSFGDGDYGYTF
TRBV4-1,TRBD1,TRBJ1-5,CASSQELGRGSWPQHF
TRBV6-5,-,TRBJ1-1,CASIGAGGITEAFF
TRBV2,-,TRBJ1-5,CASSEQGSNQPQHF
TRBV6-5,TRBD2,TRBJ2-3,CASRDPSGGSDTQYF
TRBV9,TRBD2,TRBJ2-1,CASSVGSTPSGRGGEQFF
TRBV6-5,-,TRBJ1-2,CASSGSNYGYTF
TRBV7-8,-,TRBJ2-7,CASSFRDNYEQYF
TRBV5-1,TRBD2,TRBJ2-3,CASRREEDTQYF
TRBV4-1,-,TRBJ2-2,CASSQGLSGELFF
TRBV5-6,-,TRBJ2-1,CASSLKVGVQFF
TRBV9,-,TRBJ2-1,CASSQDLQDSKNEQFF
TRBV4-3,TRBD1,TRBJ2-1,CASSQHRLDRGSYNEQFF
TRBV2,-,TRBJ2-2,CASSRGGDTGELFF
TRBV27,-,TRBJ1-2,CASSPEGGLSYGYTF
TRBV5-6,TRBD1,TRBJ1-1,CASSPLRQGARDEAFF
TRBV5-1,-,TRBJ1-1,CASSLAGNTEAFF
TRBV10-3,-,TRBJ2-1,CAISESQGSKQFF
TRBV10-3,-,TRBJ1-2,CAIAQTDSGGIGYTF
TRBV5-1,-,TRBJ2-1,CASSLDRISDNEQFF
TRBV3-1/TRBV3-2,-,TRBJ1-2,CASRTRGRIYGYTF
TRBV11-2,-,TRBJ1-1,CASSSLGQMKGTEAFF
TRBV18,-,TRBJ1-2,CASSRGDYGYTF
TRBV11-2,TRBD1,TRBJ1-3,CASSPGGTGNTIYF
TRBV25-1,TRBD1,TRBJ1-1,CASSASGGWDTEAFF
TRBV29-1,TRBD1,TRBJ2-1,CSVEVGQGAGNEQFF
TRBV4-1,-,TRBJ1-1,CASSQASTDMNTEAFF
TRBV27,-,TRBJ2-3,CASSPRLVTDTQYF
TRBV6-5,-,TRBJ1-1,CASSYDPKTTEAFF
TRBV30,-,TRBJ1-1,CAWTRGAQAFF
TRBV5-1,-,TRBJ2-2,CASSLAAVSTGELFF
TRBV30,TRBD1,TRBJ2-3,CAWSLGQTDTQYF
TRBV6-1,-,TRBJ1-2,CASSETWLYGYTF